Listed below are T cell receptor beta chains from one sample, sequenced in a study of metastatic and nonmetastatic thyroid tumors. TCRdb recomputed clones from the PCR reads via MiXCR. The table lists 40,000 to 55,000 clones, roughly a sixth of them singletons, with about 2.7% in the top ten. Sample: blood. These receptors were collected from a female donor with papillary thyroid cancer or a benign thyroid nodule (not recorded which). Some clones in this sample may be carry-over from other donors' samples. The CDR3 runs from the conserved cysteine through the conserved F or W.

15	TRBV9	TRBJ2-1	CASSLGLAGVNEQFF
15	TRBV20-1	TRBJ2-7	CSSRDPRQWFGEQYF
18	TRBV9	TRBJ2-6	CASSDPASGTLRANVLTF
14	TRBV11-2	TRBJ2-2	CAGMAGGFTGELFF
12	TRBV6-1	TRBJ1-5	CASSEGGQPQHF
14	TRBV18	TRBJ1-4	CASSTYATNEKLFF
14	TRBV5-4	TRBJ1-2	CASSGLQGYYGYTF
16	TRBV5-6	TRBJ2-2	CASSLMQGIKTGELFF
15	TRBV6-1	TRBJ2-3	CASILLIRITDTQYF
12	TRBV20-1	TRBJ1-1	CSAPTGSTEAFF
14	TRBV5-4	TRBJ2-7	CASSIGQGRYEQYF
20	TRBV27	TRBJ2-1	CASSFRVSGARTSSYNEQFF
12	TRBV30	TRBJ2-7	CAWGTSSYEQYF
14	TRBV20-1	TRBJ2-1	CSAPPSWEPNEQFF
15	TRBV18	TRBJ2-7	CASSPGTGASYEQYF
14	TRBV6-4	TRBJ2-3	CASSDSGGADTQYF
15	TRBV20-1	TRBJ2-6	CSVWVGGSGSNVLTF
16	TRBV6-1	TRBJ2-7	CASSRSSSGLTYEQYF
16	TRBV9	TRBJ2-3	CASSAGLAVSTDTQYF
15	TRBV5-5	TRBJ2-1	CASSSLEVWANEQFF
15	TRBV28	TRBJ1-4	CASSYSGPRDEKLFF
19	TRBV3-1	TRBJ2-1	CASSQDLLGLAGAQNEQFF
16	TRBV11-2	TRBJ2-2	CASSFICASGSGELFF
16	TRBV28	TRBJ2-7	CASSFRGRGIGYEQYF
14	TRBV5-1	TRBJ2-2	CAGIPGGYTGELFF
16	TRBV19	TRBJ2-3	CASSRTSGRGTDTQYF
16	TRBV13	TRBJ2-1	CASSPGQGKSYNEQFF
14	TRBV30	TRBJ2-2	CAWSRTGATGELFF
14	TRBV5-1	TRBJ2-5	CASSLTTGRETQYF
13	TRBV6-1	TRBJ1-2	CASSLGRVDGYTF
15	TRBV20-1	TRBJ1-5	CSAISQGGRNQPQDF
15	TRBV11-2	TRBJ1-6	CASSLDGHAGAPLHF
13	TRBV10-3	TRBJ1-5	CAISREPGKPQHF
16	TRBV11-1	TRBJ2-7	CASSLGQIMSSYEQYF
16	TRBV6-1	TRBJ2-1	CASSERLAGGRDEQFF
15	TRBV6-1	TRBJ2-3	CASRRVAGVADTRYF
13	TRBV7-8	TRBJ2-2	CASRQGGAGELFF
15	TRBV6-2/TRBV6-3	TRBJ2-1	CASSSSGSPYNEQFF
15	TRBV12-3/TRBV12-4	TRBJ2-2	CVSSWASVNTGELFF
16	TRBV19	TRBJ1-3	CASSIPGKAYGNTIYF
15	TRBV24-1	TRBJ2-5	CATSDAGTGLETQYF
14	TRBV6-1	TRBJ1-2	CASSETGDTYGYTF
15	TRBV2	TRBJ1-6	CASNGGSGPGSPLHF
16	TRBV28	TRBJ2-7	CASRSVGTGISYEQYF
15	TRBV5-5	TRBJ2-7	CASSLVAASSYEQYF
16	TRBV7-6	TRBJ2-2	CASSLASGRSTGELFF